The 14 T cell receptor beta chains below were found in one sample sequenced in a study of blood T cell repertoires in COVID-19. The method was immunoSEQ multiplex PCR; TCRdb's version includes in-frame clones alone and lacks a portion of them. The sample gives under 250,000 clones, over 75% of which show up once; roughly 12% is in the top ten. The specimen sequenced was peripheral blood. These receptors were taken from a human donor in a cohort sampled during active COVID-19.

The rearrangement links TRBV3-1 (or the pseudogene TRBV3-2) to TRBJ1-4; 7 bases line up with TRBD1. Germline trimming cut 4 bases from V and 0 bases from J; bases unmatched to any gene: 2. The CDR3 extends over 15 amino acids. The germline CDR1 and CDR2 sequences are LGHDT and YNNKEL (reference sequence). The CDR3: CASSLRGATNEKLFF. CDR3 DNA: TGTGCCAGCAGCCTCAGGGGGGCAACTAATGAAAAACTGTTTTTT.

This chain links TRBV5-4 with TRBJ2-7, with D maybe TRBD1 (5 bases). CDR1 is SGHNT and CDR2 is YYREEE in the germline V gene (reference sequence). V lost 6 bases, J lost 3 bases, and 25 bases lay in between. The CDR3 extends over 17 amino acids. The CDR3 DNA follows: TGTGCCAGCACTCGTACTTCAGGGCAGCTCGTTTACTACGAGCAGTACTTC. Protein product: CASTRTSGQLVYYEQYF.

The V and J genes are TRBV10-3 and TRBJ2-2, with 8 positions matching TRBD1. After removal of 6 bases from V and 0 bases from J, the junction contained 3 bases not matched to a gene. The germline V gene has CDR1 ENHRY and CDR2 SYGVKD. The CDR3 length is 15 residues. The DNA for the CDR3 is TGTGCCATCAGGGGGGGACAGGCGAACACCGGGGAGCTGTTTTTT. Translating it yields CAIRGGQANTGELFF.

The table lists this clone with many counts. The chain employs TRBV19 and TRBJ1-2; a possible D gene is TRBD1 (6 bases). Germline V gives CDR1 LNHDA, CDR2 SQIVND (reference sequence). The CDR3 consists of 14 residues. V was cut by 6 bases and J by 3 bases, with 14 bases left in between. The CDR3 DNA reads as TGTGCCAGTAGCGGGACAAAGATAGACTATGGCTACACCTTC. Translating gives CASSGTKIDYGYTF.

The count of this clone is one. The chain uses TRBV20-1 and TRBJ2-5; TRBD2 might be the D (6 bases). The CDR3 has 11 residues. Germline V gives CDR1 DFQATT, CDR2 SNEGSKA (reference sequence). V was shortened by 7 bases and J by 5 bases, with 11 bases between the two germline ends. In DNA, the CDR3 is TGCAGTGTTGAGCGGGCGGAGACCCAGTACTTC. Residues: CSVERAETQYF.

A single count supports this clone. The chain uses TRBV19 and TRBJ1-5, with a weak D call TRBD1 (6 bases). The length of the CDR3 is 13 residues. Trimming stripped 3 bases from V and 9 bases from J, with 12 bases between. The germline V gene has CDR1 LNHDA and CDR2 SQIVND (reference sequence). Here the CDR3 DNA reads TGTGCCAGTAGTATGTGGGGGCGTGGGCCCCAGCATTTT. It yields the protein CASSMWGRGPQHF.

The J gene is TRBJ2-6, the V gene TRBV15, with D possibly matching TRBD2 (6 bases). V was trimmed by 1 base and J by 0 bases, leaving 13 bases between them. The CDR3 is made up of 18 amino acids. CDR1 and CDR2 (germline): LNHNV, YYDKDF (reference sequence). CDR3 residues: CATSRARDWGSGANVLTF. CDR3 bases: TGTGCCACCAGCAGAGCTCGGGACTGGGGCTCTGGGGCCAACGTCCTGACTTTC.

The chain couples TRBV19 to TRBJ2-7, with TRBD1 matching 8 bases. The CDR3 sequence is 14 residues long. The V and J ends lost 7 bases and 1 base, in that order; junction bases with no gene match: 6. Germline values: CDR1 LNHDA, CDR2 SQIVND (reference sequence). CDR3 protein: CASTPDRGSYEQYF. In nucleotides, the CDR3 is TGTGCCAGTACTCCCGACAGGGGTTCCTACGAGCAGTACTTC.

With respect to this clone: At one end the junction does not follow the germline gene, possibly because of a read error. The V call is TRBV7-7, the J call TRBJ2-1, with D possibly being TRBD2 (7 bases). The CDR3 is 12 residues long. The germline V gene has CDR1 SSHAT and CDR2 FNYEAQ (reference sequence). The CDR3 spells CASSPTGGEQFF. For the CDR3, the DNA is TGTGCTAGCAGTCCGACGGGGGGCGAGCAGTTCTTC.

A single count supports this clone. The chain employs TRBV5-1 and TRBJ2-5, with D possibly being TRBD2 (6 bases). The CDR3 length is 16 residues. Per germline, CDR1 SGHRS and CDR2 YFSETQ. Deletions cut 2 bases from V and 4 bases from J, with 18 bases between. CDR3 region: CASSFTGTGRRETQYF. The CDR3 region has the DNA TGCGCCAGCAGCTTCACCGGGACTGGGAGGAGAGAGACCCAGTACTTC. Combining the CDR3 with reference TRBV5-1 and TRBJ2-5 gives the whole variable domain KAGVTQTPRYLIKTRGQQVTLSCSPISGHRSVSWYQQTPGQGLQFLFEYFSETQRNKGNFPGRFSGRQFSNSRSEMNVSTLELGDSALYLCASSFTGTGRRETQYFGPGTRLLVL.

This chain joins TRBV27 and TRBJ1-3, with 8 positions matching TRBD1. The CDR3 runs 17 residues. The ends lost 5 bases at V and 4 bases at J; junction bases unmatched: 13. Germline loops: CDR1 MNHEY, CDR2 SMNVEV (reference sequence). The DNA of the CDR3 is TGTGCCAGCAGTCCCAACCACCGGACAGGGCCGGGAAACACCATATATTTT. It encodes CASSPNHRTGPGNTIYF.

The gene calls are TRBV27 and TRBJ1-1; TRBD1 is a possible D gene (6 bases). CDR1 and CDR2 from the germline V gene are MNHEY and SMNVEV (reference sequence). V lost 2 bases and J lost 6, with 10 bases in between. The CDR3 has 13 residues. This chain's CDR3 is CASSLRGRAEAFF. The CDR3 DNA reads TGTGCCAGCAGTTTAAGGGGGAGGGCTGAAGCTTTCTTT.

This sequence joins TRBV7-9 and TRBJ2-1; D unresolved. CDR3 size: 14 residues. Trimming took off 5 bases at V and 5 bases at J, with 13 bases between the two ends. CDR1 SEHNR and CDR2 FQNEAQ come from the germline V gene (reference sequence). This chain's CDR3 is CASSPEEINNEQFF. The DNA of the CDR3 is TGTGCCAGCAGCCCCGAGGAGATTAACAATGAGCAGTTCTTC.

The chain is built from TRBV2 and TRBJ2-3, with a weak D call TRBD1 (6 bases). The germline V and J ends were trimmed by 11 bases and 0 bases, with 9 bases remaining between them. The CDR3 sequence is 12 residues long. CDR1 and CDR2 from the germline V gene are SNHLY and FYNNEI. CDR3 nucleotides: TGTGCCGCAGGGGAAAGCACAGATACGCAGTATTTT. This gives the protein CAAGESTDTQYF.